What follows are 5 T cell receptor beta chains derived from one specimen sequenced in a study of T cell repertoires in cytomegalovirus infection. From the reads, TCRdb called clonotypes with MiXCR, one entry per CDR3 protein. Of roughly 600,000 distinct CDR3 sequences in the sample, 20% to 30% are singletons; the top ten hold under 8.5%. The sequencing sample was made of CD8+ T cells from PBMCs. These receptor sequences come from a human donor in good health (CMV status not recorded). Some clones in this sample may be carry-over from other donors' samples.

This clonotype was seen repeatedly, ten times or more. The chain joins TRBV28 to TRBJ2-2; D assignment may be TRBD1 or TRBD2 (5 bases each). Trimming shortened V by 3 bases and J by 7 bases, and 6 bases separated the two germline ends. Per germline, CDR1 MDHEN and CDR2 SYDVKM. The CDR3 totals 12 residues. In DNA form, the CDR3 reads TGTGCCAGCAGTTTGGGACGCGGGGAGCTGTTTTTT. It translates to CASSLGRGELFF.

The genes are TRBV7-6 and TRBJ1-1, with no clear D. The germline V gene has CDR1 SGHVS and CDR2 FNYEAQ. The CDR3 is 13 amino acids. V was cut by 3 bases and J by 5 bases, with 10 bases left in between. The CDR3: CASSFPQTTEAFF. The CDR3 nucleotides read TGTGCCAGCAGCTTCCCGCAGACTACTGAAGCTTTCTTT.

The table lists this clonotype with a few counts. V usage is TRBV5-1 and J usage is TRBJ1-1, with a weak D call TRBD1 (5 bases). The CDR3 runs 16 residues. Germline V lookup: CDR1 SGHRS, CDR2 YFSETQ. V was shortened by 6 bases and J by 0 bases, with 18 bases between the two germline ends. Written as DNA, the CDR3 is TGCGCCAGCAATTATGGGGACCCCGGGGTGAACACTGAAGCTTTCTTT. Its translation: CASNYGDPGVNTEAFF.

This clonotype was seen a few times. The chain couples TRBV6-5 to TRBJ2-1; D is possibly TRBD2 (6 bases). Per germline, CDR1 MNHEY and CDR2 SVGAGI. The V end lost 2 bases, the J end lost 9 bases, and 23 bases lay between the germline ends. This CDR3 comprises 17 residues. The CDR3 nucleotides are TGTGCCAGCAGTTACACCGCGACTAGTATGTACGGGGGTGAGCAGTTCTTC. This encodes CASSYTATSMYGGEQFF.

This clonotype was detected ten times or more. J is TRBJ1-5 and V is TRBV28; D ambiguous. The CDR3 sequence is 16 residues long. In germline, CDR1 is MDHEN, CDR2 SYDVKM. V was trimmed by 5 bases and J by 0 bases, leaving 14 bases between them. The CDR3 loop reads CASSPPDIYSNQPQHF. For the CDR3, the DNA is TGTGCCAGCAGTCCCCCCGACATATATAGCAATCAGCCCCAGCATTTT.